These 27 T cell receptor beta chains originate from one sample sequenced in a study of cytomegalovirus exposure and HLA in healthy donors. The study ran its PCR with 60 Vbeta and 13 Jbeta primers. Produced via immunoSEQ multiplex PCR; TCRdb's table is partial and in-frame only. The profile shows about 160,000 clones, roughly 80% of them singletons. The sequencing sample was made of PBMCs. The origin of the receptors is a woman in her forties or fifties in good health and CMV-seronegative.

This chain links TRBV7-9 with TRBJ1-3; a weak D match, TRBD1 (5 bases). Trimming took 6 bases from V and 6 from J, leaving 18 bases between them. Germline V gives CDR1 SEHNR, CDR2 FQNEAQ (reference sequence). CDR3 length equals 15 residues. CDR3 loop: CASSPRWQGENTIYF. The CDR3 DNA reads as TGTGCCAGCAGTCCTAGATGGCAGGGCGAAAACACCATATATTTT.

This rearrangement joins TRBV7-2 to TRBJ2-2; 7 positions agree with TRBD2. The CDR3 runs to 15 residues. The germline V gene has CDR1 SGHTA and CDR2 FQGNSA. Germline trimming cut 5 bases from V and 1 base from J; bases unmatched to any gene: 4. The CDR3 loop is CASSPERENTGELFF. The CDR3 DNA reads TGTGCCAGCAGCCCCGAGCGGGAGAACACCGGGGAGCTGTTTTTT.

This clone was counted only a few times. J is TRBJ1-6 and V is TRBV7-2, with D possibly being TRBD1 (6 bases). From germline, CDR1 is SGHTA and CDR2 FQGNSA. V lost 5 bases and J lost 1, with 6 bases in between. The CDR3 has 14 residues. This CDR3 is CASSQGSYNSPLHF. In DNA, the CDR3 is TGTGCCAGCAGCCAGGGGTCCTATAATTCACCCCTCCACTTT.

This CDR3 is CASSSLRTGELFF. In DNA form, the CDR3 reads TGTGCCAGCAGCTCCCTGCGTACCGGGGAGCTGTTTTTT. V and J are TRBV14 and TRBJ2-2; no definite D call. V gave up 5 bases and J gave up 5 bases, with 9 bases separating them. This CDR3 is built from 13 residues. From germline, CDR1 is SGHDN and CDR2 FVKESK.

The gene calls are TRBV27 and TRBJ2-1; TRBD2 matches 7 bases. Germline CDR1 and CDR2: MNHEY and SMNVEV (reference sequence). The CDR3 consists of 16 residues. With V trimmed by 5 bases and J by 0 bases, 7 bases remained unmatched. CDR3 bases: TGTGCCAGCAGTGGGGACTACCCAAGCTCCTACAATGAGCAGTTCTTC. Its translation: CASSGDYPSSYNEQFF.

V usage is TRBV27 and J usage is TRBJ2-7; TRBD2 might be the D (5 bases). V was cut by 2 bases and J by 7 bases, with 12 bases left in between. There are 13 residues in the CDR3. Germline V gene lookup returns CDR1 MNHEY and CDR2 SMNVEV (reference sequence). The CDR3 region is CASSLGRGWEQYF. CDR3 coding DNA: TGTGCCAGCAGTTTAGGCCGCGGGTGGGAGCAGTACTTC.

This clone was observed once. This sequence joins TRBV2 and TRBJ1-5, with D possibly matching TRBD1 (5 bases). V lost 1 base, J lost 3 bases, and 7 bases lay in between. This CDR3 spans 14 amino acids. The V gene's germline CDR1 is SNHLY and CDR2 FYNNEI. In DNA, the CDR3 is TGTGCCAGCAGTGAAGGGGGCCCCAATCAGCCCCAGCATTTT. Translating it yields CASSEGGPNQPQHF.

V is TRBV7-8 and J is TRBJ2-7; D is possibly TRBD1 (6 bases). The V gene's germline CDR1 is SGHVS and CDR2 FQNEAQ. Trimming took 4 bases from V and 5 from J, leaving 15 bases between them. The CDR3 is made up of 14 amino acids. The CDR3 nucleotides are TGTGCCAGCAGCTCCTACAGGGATGTGCACGAGCAGTACTTC. Translating it yields CASSSYRDVHEQYF.

V is TRBV2 and J is TRBJ2-1; D is unclear. Germline V gene sequence: CDR1 SNHLY, CDR2 FYNNEI. This CDR3 is built from 11 residues. The V gene lost 5 bases and the J gene lost 4 bases, with 3 bases spanning the gap. Here the CDR3 DNA reads TGTGCCAGCAGTTATTACAATGAGCAGTTCTTC. Protein product: CASSYYNEQFF.

The table lists this clone with a count of one. V gene TRBV28 combines with J gene TRBJ1-1; D ambiguous. V was clipped by 3 bases and J by 0 bases, with 8 bases between them. Germline CDR1 MDHEN, CDR2 SYDVKM. The CDR3 contains 14 residues. The CDR3 here is CASSLRLMNTEAFF. For the CDR3, the DNA is TGTGCCAGCAGTTTGAGACTGATGAACACTGAAGCTTTCTTT.

The chain employs TRBV7-9 and TRBJ2-7, with a tentative D call TRBD1 (5 bases). The germline V gene has CDR1 SEHNR and CDR2 FQNEAQ (reference sequence). V lost 1 base and J lost 0, with 16 bases in between. The CDR3 is 17 amino acids. The DNA of the CDR3 is TGTGCCAGCAGCTTAGTAGAAAAGCAGGGCGTCTCCTACGAGCAGTACTTC. It is translated as CASSLVEKQGVSYEQYF. The whole variable domain, remainder taken from reference TRBV7-9 and TRBJ2-7, is DTGVSQNPRHKITKRGQNVTFRCDPISEHNRLYWYRQTLGQGPEFLTYFQNEAQLEKSRLLSDRFSAERPKGSFSTLEIQRTEQGDSAMYLCASSLVEKQGVSYEQYFGPGTRLTVT.

Remarks on this clone: Compared with germline, one end of the junction differs, possibly owing to a read error. The genes are TRBV2 and TRBJ1-2; a weak D match, TRBD1 (5 bases). Germline assignment: CDR1 SNHLY and CDR2 FYNNEI. The CDR3 extends over 14 amino acids. The chain's CDR3 is CASTGRVPNYGYPF. The CDR3 DNA reads as TGTGCCAGCACCGGCAGGGTGCCCAACTATGGCTACCCCTTC.

This clone is a singleton in its sample. The rearrangement uses TRBV5-1 and TRBJ2-7, with 8 positions matching TRBD1. Germline assignment: CDR1 SGHRS and CDR2 YFSETQ. There are 14 residues in the CDR3. Trimming took 4 bases from V and 3 from J; bases not matched to a gene: 6. The CDR3, as DNA: TGCGCCAGCAGCCCGACAGGGGATGGCTACGAGCAGTACTTC. Amino acids: CASSPTGDGYEQYF.

This clone has only one observation. The J gene is TRBJ2-5, the V gene TRBV5-4; 11 bases agree with TRBD1. Germline V gene sequence: CDR1 SGHNT, CDR2 YYREEE (reference sequence). Trimming cost V 4 bases and J 5 bases; bases outside gene matches: 10. CDR3 length: 16 residues. The CDR3 loop reads CASSPLGGQGVETQYF. The CDR3 DNA reads TGTGCCAGCAGCCCCCTAGGGGGACAGGGGGTGGAGACCCAGTACTTC.

V usage is TRBV28 and J usage is TRBJ1-2; no clear D gene. Germline-derived CDR1 and CDR2 are MDHEN and SYDVKM. V was clipped by 6 bases and J by 4 bases, with 12 bases between them. The CDR3 extends over 13 amino acids. CDR3 region: CASSLLEGYGYTF. Here the CDR3 DNA reads TGTGCCAGCAGCCTCTTAGAGGGCTATGGCTACACCTTC.

The genes are TRBV6-5 and TRBJ1-3, with 9 bases lining up with TRBD1. The CDR3 loop spans 14 amino acids. Germline CDR1 MNHEY, CDR2 SVGAGI. V was pared by 3 bases and J by 6 bases, with 3 bases of the junction left unmatched. Written as DNA, the CDR3 is TGTGCCAGCAGTTATACAGGGGGCGAAAACACCATATATTTT. Protein: CASSYTGGENTIYF.

This clone was observed a few times. The chain carries TRBV6-1 and TRBJ1-1; D perhaps matches TRBD1 (5 bases). Germline V gives CDR1 MNHNS, CDR2 SASEGT. Trimming removed 4 bases at V and 0 bases at J, with 6 bases between. This CDR3 has 13 residues. CDR3 nucleotide sequence: TGTGCCAGCAGTGGACAGCTGAACACTGAAGCTTTCTTT. It translates to CASSGQLNTEAFF.

The chain uses TRBV7-3 and TRBJ2-5; 12 bases match TRBD2. From germline, CDR1 is SGHTA and CDR2 FQGTGA. J lost 2 bases, V lost 3 bases, and 16 bases had no gene match. The CDR3 has 20 amino acids. The CDR3 sequence is CASSFVYLAGGPVWQETQYF. CDR3 bases: TGTGCCAGCAGCTTTGTTTATCTAGCGGGAGGGCCGGTGTGGCAAGAGACCCAGTACTTC. Filled out from reference TRBV7-3 and TRBJ2-5, the complete variable domain reads GAGVSQTPSNKVTEKGKYVELRCDPISGHTALYWYRQSLGQGPEFLIYFQGTGAADDSGLPNDRFFAVRPEGSVSTLKIQRTERGDSAVYLCASSFVYLAGGPVWQETQYFGPGTRLLVL.

In its sample, this clone was seen a few times. This chain connects TRBV6-1 to TRBJ2-7, with a tentative D call TRBD1 (5 bases). V was clipped by 8 bases and J by 12 bases, with 17 bases between them. The CDR3 runs 11 residues. Germline values: CDR1 MNHNS, CDR2 SASEGT. The CDR3 region is CASWWGPDRYF. In DNA, the CDR3 is TGTGCCAGCTGGTGGGGCCCGGATCGGTACTTC.

This clone is a singleton in its sample. The V gene is TRBV18, the J gene TRBJ2-7, with 10 bases identical to TRBD1. V shed 4 bases and J 0 bases; nucleotides not matched to a gene: 6. There are 16 residues in the CDR3. Germline CDR1 and CDR2: KGHSH and LQKENI. In nucleotides, the CDR3 is TGTGCCAGCTCACTACGGACAGGGGGGCACTCCTACGAGCAGTACTTC. It codes for CASSLRTGGHSYEQYF.

The V and J genes are TRBV28 and TRBJ1-1; no clear D gene. The CDR3 has 16 amino acids. Per germline, CDR1 MDHEN and CDR2 SYDVKM. V was cut by 2 bases and J by 3 bases, with 16 bases left in between. CDR3: CASSLPYRVEDTEAFF. The CDR3 nucleotides read TGTGCCAGCAGTTTACCGTATCGGGTCGAGGACACTGAAGCTTTCTTT.

This clone has only a few counts. The rearrangement uses TRBV30 and TRBJ1-1, with no clear D. Germline V gene data show CDR1 as GTSNPN and CDR2 as SVGIG (reference sequence). This CDR3 contains 12 residues. V shed 4 bases and J shed 1 base, with 7 bases lying between them. Here the CDR3 DNA reads TGTGCCTGGATACAGAGGAACACTGAAGCTTTCTTT. It specifies CAWIQRNTEAFF. Supplemented by reference TRBV30 and TRBJ1-1, the full variable domain reads SQTIHQWPATLVQPVGSPLSLECTVEGTSNPNLYWYRQAAGRGLQLLFYSVGIGQISSEVPQNLSASRPQDRQFILSSKKLLLSDSGFYLCAWIQRNTEAFFGQGTRLTVV.

The chain uses TRBV5-1 and TRBJ1-1, with 8 bases aligning to TRBD1. The CDR3 covers 14 residues. V trimming: 6 bases; J trimming: 4 bases; junction bases outside the gene matches: 8. Germline CDR1 reads SGHRS; CDR2 reads YFSETQ. DNA for the CDR3: TGCGCCAGCACCCCGACAGGGGTGGGCACTGAAGCTTTCTTT. Translated: CASTPTGVGTEAFF.

This clone has a handful of counts. The V and J genes are TRBV28 and TRBJ1-4; tentatively, D is TRBD1 (6 bases). V was trimmed by 6 bases and J by 7 bases, leaving 21 bases between them. Germline assignment: CDR1 MDHEN and CDR2 SYDVKM. The CDR3 is made up of 16 amino acids. CDR3 in DNA: TGTGCCAGCAGCCTCTCAGGAAGGGGGAGGGCTGAAAAACTGTTTTTT. Translating it yields CASSLSGRGRAEKLFF.

The CDR3 loop is CASSSEAPLGEQYF. The CDR3 bases are TGCGCCAGCAGTTCCGAAGCCCCTCTTGGCGAGCAGTACTTC. V usage is TRBV5-1 and J usage is TRBJ2-7; the D is unclear. From germline, CDR1 is SGHRS and CDR2 YFSETQ. Trimming stripped 5 bases from V and 6 bases from J, with 18 bases between. The CDR3 totals 14 residues.

This clone has only a few counts. The chain carries TRBV19 and TRBJ1-6, with TRBD1 matching over 7 bases. The J segment lost 8 bases and the V segment lost 6 bases, leaving 4 bases of the junction unmatched. CDR3 length equals 13 residues. CDR1 and CDR2 from the germline V gene are LNHDA and SQIVND (reference sequence). The CDR3 DNA sequence: TGTGCCAGTAGCCGGGACAGCGATTCACCCCTCCACTTT. Translating gives CASSRDSDSPLHF.

V is TRBV27 and J is TRBJ2-7, with TRBD2 matching over 7 bases. This CDR3 has 18 residues. The germline CDR1 and CDR2 sequences are MNHEY and SMNVEV (reference sequence). The V gene end was trimmed by 4 bases and the J gene end by 4 bases; junction bases not matched to a gene: 19. This CDR3 reads CASSSSPDWGGGLYEQYF. In nucleotides, the CDR3 is TGTGCCAGCAGTTCCTCTCCCGACTGGGGGGGAGGCCTATACGAGCAGTACTTC.